This T cell receptor (beta chain) was obtained from a study of T cell changes during pregnancy in multiple sclerosis. The repertoire was sequenced with immunoSEQ multiplex PCR; TCRdb's copy has only in-frame clones and lacks some. The sample records around 50,000 clones, about 83% being singletons. Germline V gene sequence: CDR1 ENHRY, CDR2 SYGVKD. CDR3 size: 14 residues. Trimming at V came to 10 bases and at J to 1 base, leaving 6 bases not matched to a gene. This rearrangement joins TRBV10-3 to TRBJ2-2; 7 positions match TRBD1. What was sequenced was peripheral blood from another person, used as feeder cells. This receptor was taken from a human donor whose cells served as feeder cells for cultures in a pregnancy study. The CDR3 spells CATTGTENTGELFF. As DNA, the CDR3 is TGTGCCACCACCGGGACAGAGAACACCGGGGAGCTGTTTTTT.